The entry that follows covers one T cell receptor (beta chain) sequence. The antigen is undetermined. This sample was included in a study of spatial heterogeneity in lung cancer. For the study at large: Sequence detection consistently recorded a greater number of beta-chain than alpha-chain sequences.

V was cut by 6 bases and J by 0 bases, with 13 bases left in between. The CDR3 has 15 amino acids. In the library, each TCR cDNA molecule bore its own unique molecular identifier. TCRdb used MiXCR to reprocess the 5' RACE reads, holding one entry per CDR3 protein. Of some 3,400 distinct CDR3 sequences in the sample, more than 35% were seen once. Regarding time point: sample taken at primary tumor resection. Unsorted samples of tumor, nontumor lung or frozen PBMC had their whole RNA sequenced. The donors, fewer than 90 patients with untreated early-stage non-small cell lung cancer, provided the samples. Broader study findings: The appearance of ubiquitous expanded tumor TCRs in blood was greater at resection than follow-up.

This specimen consisted of PBMCs, obtained at surgery. The chain recombines TRBV12-3 or TRBV12-4 with TRBJ2-3, with D tentatively TRBD2 (5 bases). The origin of this receptor is a male donor with early-stage non-small cell lung cancer. CDR3 coding DNA: TGTGCCAGCAGCGGGTTGAGGACTAGCACAGATACGCAGTATTTT. This sequence encodes CASSGLRTSTDTQYF.